The clone carrying this TCR beta chain was counted between two and nine times. Antigen: not known. CDR1 is GTSNPN and CDR2 is SVGIG in the germline V gene (reference sequence). This CDR3 is built from 12 residues. Trimming shortened V by 3 bases and J by 1 base, and 6 bases separated the two germline ends. The data were taken from a study of beta chain features in type 1 diabetes. The whole isolated RNA underwent reverse transcription, so sequencing captured expressed TCRB transcripts. TCRdb keeps only in-frame clones here, not all; method: immunoSEQ multiplex PCR. The sample consists of a few hundred thousand clones, around 16% of them appearing once. Points from the study as a whole: TCRB repertoires of naive, central memory and Treg cells appeared more similar among patients than among healthy donors.

The chain employs TRBV30 and TRBJ1-1; the D is unclear. This TCR came from a young woman in good health. Sequencing input: naive CD4+ T cells from blood. The CDR3 sequence is CAWRYSNTEAFF. CDR3 nucleotides: TGTGCCTGGAGATATTCGAACACTGAAGCTTTCTTT. The complete variable domain, with remaining parts taken from reference TRBV30 and TRBJ1-1, reads SQTIHQWPATLVQPVGSPLSLECTVEGTSNPNLYWYRQAAGRGLQLLFYSVGIGQISSEVPQNLSASRPQDRQFILSSKKLLLSDSGFYLCAWRYSNTEAFFGQGTRLTVV.